Sequencing of this T cell receptor beta chain was carried out in a study of blood T cells in healthy people across ages. Overall study findings and caveats: In these data, TCR beta diversity tracked strongly with naive T cell percentage.

J was trimmed by 6 bases and V by 5 bases; bases with no gene match: 5. Germline loops: CDR1 MNHEY, CDR2 SVGEGT. This CDR3 spans 13 amino acids. In this sample, this clonotype turned up many times. The target antigen is unknown. Sample-barcoded 5' priming and a J-beta primer mix drove a second PCR of about 7 to 12 cycles. Using its own MiXCR run on the 5' RACE reads, TCRdb lists one record per CDR3 protein. The sample holds around 900,000 distinct CDR3 sequences; around 30% are singletons and the top ten take 17%. The TCR was taken from a woman aged 80 or over in good health. The V and J genes are TRBV6-2 or TRBV6-3 and TRBJ2-7; 9 nucleotides agree with TRBD2. Sequencing was performed on blood. CDR3 bases: TGTGCCAGCAGTCGGACTAGCGCGTCCGAGCAGTACTTC. Translating it yields CASSRTSASEQYF.